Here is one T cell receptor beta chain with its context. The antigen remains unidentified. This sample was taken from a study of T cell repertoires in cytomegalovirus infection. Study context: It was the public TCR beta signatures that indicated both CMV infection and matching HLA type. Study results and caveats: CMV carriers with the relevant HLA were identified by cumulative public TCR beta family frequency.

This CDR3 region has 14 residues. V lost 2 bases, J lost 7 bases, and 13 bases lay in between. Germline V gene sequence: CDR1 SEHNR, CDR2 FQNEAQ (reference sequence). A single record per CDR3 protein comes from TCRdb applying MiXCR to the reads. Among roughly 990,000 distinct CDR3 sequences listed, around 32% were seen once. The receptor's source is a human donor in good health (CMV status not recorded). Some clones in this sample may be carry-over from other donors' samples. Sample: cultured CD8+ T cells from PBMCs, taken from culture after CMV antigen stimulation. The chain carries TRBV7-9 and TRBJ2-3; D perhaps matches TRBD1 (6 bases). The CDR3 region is CASSLKDGTNTQYF. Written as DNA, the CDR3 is TGTGCCAGCAGCTTAAAGGATGGGACAAATACGCAGTATTTT.